This is a list of T cell receptor beta chains from one sample in a study of Tregs in tolerant kidney transplant recipients. Measured with immunoSEQ multiplex PCR; TCRdb has only the in-frame clones, and not every one. The sample lists 80,000 or so clones; 75% to 95% were seen once. The source material was CD4+ T cells from blood (PBMCs), sampled 24 months after the transplant. These receptors were obtained from a human patient who received a combined kidney and bone marrow transplant. Some T cells may originate from the graft donor. Each CDR3 is given with its conserved first and last residue. D genes are given only for firm matches. Expanded clones get a size class; other rows say once, few or many, or leave the size out.

d_gene,v_gene,abundance,j_gene,CDR3nt,CDR3aa
.,TRBV4-3,.,TRBJ2-7,TGCGCCAGCAGCCTGGAAAGCCGGGACACCTACGAGCAGTACTTC,CASSLESRDTYEQYF
.,TRBV5-1,.,TRBJ2-5,TGCGCCAGCAGCTTGGTCCCCCGACTAGGCAATCAAGAGACCCAGTACTTC,CASSLVPRLGNQETQYF
.,TRBV4-2,.,TRBJ2-7,TGTGCCAGCAGCCCTTTTGAGGGCCCGCCACCCTTCTCCGAGCAGTACTTC,CASSPFEGPPPFSEQYF
TRBD2,TRBV11-2,.,TRBJ2-2,TGTGCCAGCAGCTCCATAAGACTAGCGGAAAACACCGGGGAGCTGTTTTTT,CASSSIRLAENTGELFF
TRBD1,TRBV5-4,.,TRBJ1-6,TGTGCCAGCAGCCCAGGGGGACAGTATAATTCACCCCTCCACTTT,CASSPGGQYNSPLHF
.,TRBV9,.,TRBJ2-3,TGTGCCAGCAGCGTAACGATTTCGGGGGCAGATACGCAGTATTTT,CASSVTISGADTQYF
TRBD1,TRBV5-8,once,TRBJ1-2,TGTGCCAGCAGCAGTCCCGGGACAGGGGGCTTTGGCTACACCTTC,CASSSPGTGGFGYTF
TRBD2,TRBV15,.,TRBJ2-1,TGTGCCACCAGCAGAGAACTAGCGGGGCACTCCTACAATGAGCAGTTCTTC,CATSRELAGHSYNEQFF
.,TRBV12-5,.,TRBJ1-2,TGTGCTAGTGGTCCCGGAGTTTCCTATGGCTACACCTTC,CASGPGVSYGYTF
.,TRBV5-6,few,TRBJ1-3,TGTGCCAGCAGCTTGGACTGGTCCTCTGGAAACACCATATATTTT,CASSLDWSSGNTIYF
.,TRBV5-1,.,TRBJ1-4,TGCGCCAGCAGCTTGGGAGGACCGGGATCGGAAAAACTGTTTTTT,CASSLGGPGSEKLFF
.,TRBV5-6,.,TRBJ2-3,TGTGCCAGCAGCACCCTAGGGGGTGAGGGCACAGATACGCAGTATTTT,CASSTLGGEGTDTQYF
.,TRBV7-2,.,TRBJ2-5,TGTGCCAGCAGCCAAGCGGGTTTTGTTAGCGGTCAAGAGACCCAGTACTTC,CASSQAGFVSGQETQYF
.,TRBV4-2,.,TRBJ1-2,TGTGCCAGCAGCCAAGATTGGGGTATAACTAGATATGGCTACACCTTC,CASSQDWGITRYGYTF
TRBD2,TRBV30,once,TRBJ2-2,TGTGCCTGGAGTGTACGACTAGCGGGAACCGTCACCGGGGAGCTGTTTTTT,CAWSVRLAGTVTGELFF
TRBD1,TRBV15,.,TRBJ1-2,TGTGCCACCAGCAGAGTAGGGGGGACAGGGCGCTATGGCTACACCTTC,CATSRVGGTGRYGYTF
TRBD2,TRBV10-3,.,TRBJ2-5,TGTGCCATCAGTGAGTCTGGGACGGGAGGTTTGTTCCAAGAGACCCAGTACTTC,CAISESGTGGLFQETQYF
.,TRBV6-5,.,TRBJ2-1,TGTGCCAGCAGACTCGGGACTGCTGGGGAGCAGTTCTTC,CASRLGTAGEQFF
TRBD1,TRBV11-2,.,TRBJ2-7,TGTGCCAGCAGCTTACCGAGGACAGGGTTGGGGGAGCAGTACTTC,CASSLPRTGLGEQYF
.,TRBV13,.,TRBJ2-3,TGTGCCAGCACCACTAGGCCCACAGATACGCAGTATTTT,CASTTRPTDTQYF
.,TRBV4-2,.,TRBJ2-2,TGTGCCAGCAGCAGCAGAGGAGGTATGGATAACGGGGAGCTGTTTTTT,CASSSRGGMDNGELFF
TRBD1,TRBV30,few,TRBJ1-2,TGTGCCTGGGGGCGAGGGGGCGCGGATGGCTACACCTTC,CAWGRGGADGYTF
TRBD2,TRBV6-5,.,TRBJ2-1,TGTGCCAGCAGTCCTAGCGGGGCCTCCTACAATGAGCAGTTCTTC,CASSPSGASYNEQFF
.,TRBV7-9,.,TRBJ2-7,TGTGCCAGCAGCACTATCAGGGGAACGCGCCTGGACTACGAGCAGTACTTC,CASSTIRGTRLDYEQYF
TRBD2,TRBV9,.,TRBJ2-1,TGTGCCAGCAGCCCAAGGACTAGCGGGGATAATGAGCAGTTCTTC,CASSPRTSGDNEQFF
.,TRBV18,few,TRBJ2-7,TGTGCCAGCTCACCACTCGCGGCGTTGGAGCAGTACTTC,CASSPLAALEQYF
TRBD2,TRBV23-1,.,TRBJ2-3,TGCGCCAGCAGACCGACGGGGGGATTGGATACGCAGTATTTT,CASRPTGGLDTQYF
TRBD2,TRBV2,.,TRBJ2-3,TGTGCCAGCAGTCCATTACAGCGGGACGCCGATACGCAGTATTTT,CASSPLQRDADTQYF
.,TRBV18,.,TRBJ2-7,TGTGCCAGCTCACCATCGGCAGGGCCCTACGAGCAGTACTTC,CASSPSAGPYEQYF